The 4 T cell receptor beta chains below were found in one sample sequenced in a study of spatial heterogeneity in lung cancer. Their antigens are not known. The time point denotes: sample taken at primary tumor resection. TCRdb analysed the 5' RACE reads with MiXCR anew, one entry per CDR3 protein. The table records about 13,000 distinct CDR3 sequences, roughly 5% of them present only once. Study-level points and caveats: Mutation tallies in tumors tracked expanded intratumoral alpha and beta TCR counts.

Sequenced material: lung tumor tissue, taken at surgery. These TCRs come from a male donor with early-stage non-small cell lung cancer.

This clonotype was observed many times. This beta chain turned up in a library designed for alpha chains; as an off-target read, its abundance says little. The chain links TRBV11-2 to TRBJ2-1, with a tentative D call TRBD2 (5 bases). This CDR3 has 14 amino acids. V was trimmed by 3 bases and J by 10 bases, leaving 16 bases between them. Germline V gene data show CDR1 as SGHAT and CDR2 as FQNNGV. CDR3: CASSLTEITGEQFF. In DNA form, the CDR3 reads TGTGCCAGCAGCTTGACGGAGATCACGGGGGAGCAGTTCTTC.

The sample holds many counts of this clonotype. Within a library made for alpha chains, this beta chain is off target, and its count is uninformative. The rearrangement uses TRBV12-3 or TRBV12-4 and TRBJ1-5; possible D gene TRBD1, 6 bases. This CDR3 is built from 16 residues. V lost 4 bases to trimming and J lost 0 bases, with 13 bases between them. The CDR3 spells CASSSRQGSSNQPQHF. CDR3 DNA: TGTGCCAGCAGTTCCCGGCAGGGGAGTAGCAATCAGCCCCAGCATTTT.

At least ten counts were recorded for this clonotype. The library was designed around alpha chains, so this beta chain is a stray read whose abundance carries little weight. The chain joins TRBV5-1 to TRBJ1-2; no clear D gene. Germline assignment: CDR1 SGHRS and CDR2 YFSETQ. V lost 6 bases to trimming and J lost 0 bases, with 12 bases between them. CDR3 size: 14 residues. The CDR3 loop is CASKQDGSNYGYTF. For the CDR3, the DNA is TGCGCCAGCAAGCAGGACGGATCTAACTATGGCTACACCTTC.

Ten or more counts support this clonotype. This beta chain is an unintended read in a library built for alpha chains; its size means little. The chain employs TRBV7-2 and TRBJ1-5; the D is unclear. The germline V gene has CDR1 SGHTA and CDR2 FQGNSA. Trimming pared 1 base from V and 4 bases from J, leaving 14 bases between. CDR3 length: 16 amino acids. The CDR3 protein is CASSLVGPAANQPQHF. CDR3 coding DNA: TGTGCCAGCAGCTTAGTGGGCCCAGCCGCTAATCAGCCCCAGCATTTT.